The 2 T cell receptor beta chains below come from one sample, sequenced in a study of beta chain features in type 1 diabetes. TCRB transcripts that were expressed got sequenced, as all of the isolated RNA had been reverse transcribed. The assay was immunoSEQ multiplex PCR, and TCRdb's table has in-frame clones only and misses some. The table lists 450,000 to 600,000 clones, about 32% of them singletons. Sample: naive CD4+ T cells from blood. These TCRs come from a man between 18 and 35 years old in good health.

The rearrangement uses TRBV29-1 and TRBJ2-7; D is perhaps TRBD2 (5 bases). Trimming stripped 7 bases from V and 1 base from J, with 14 bases between. The CDR3 has 13 amino acids. Per the germline V gene, CDR1 is SQVTM and CDR2 is ANQGSEA. The CDR3 bases are TGCAGCGCGATACGAGCGGAATCCTACGAGCAGTACTTC. This encodes CSAIRAESYEQYF.

The chain carries TRBV30 and TRBJ2-3; possibly TRBD2 for D (5 bases). This CDR3 has 15 residues. Trimming shortened V by 3 bases and J by 7 bases, and 20 bases separated the two germline ends. CDR1 is GTSNPN, CDR2 SVGIG, per germline (reference sequence). CDR3: CAWRPSGITSNTQYF. The DNA for the CDR3 is TGTGCCTGGAGACCCTCCGGGATCACGTCTAATACGCAGTATTTT.